The clone carrying this T cell receptor beta chain appeared a few times. What it binds is not known. The germline V gene encodes CDR1 WNHNN and CDR2 SYGVQD (reference sequence). The CDR3 contains 14 residues. Trimming cost V 7 bases and J 10 bases, with 20 bases left between them. The sample originates from a study of shared clonotypes between healthy human individuals. Study details: Contributing individuals were two females and three males aged 18 to 49. Study-wide points: Genetic and exposure-history diversity was limited by the small donor number. Some naive CD4 clonotypes, around 5%, turned up in common across four donors.

Division of CD4+ cells produced a CD45RA+ naive subset and a CD45RA-negative memory subset. The data were produced by immunoSEQ multiplex PCR, yet TCRdb's version contains in-frame clones alone and is incomplete. The table includes about 2.3 million clones, about nine tenths detected once. The V call is TRBV10-1, the J call TRBJ1-5, with D tentatively TRBD1 (5 bases). Sequenced material: naive CD4+ T cells from PBMCs. The subset was: CD45RA+ positively selected. The sequence came from a man between 18 and 29 years old in good health. Some clones in this sample may be carry-over from other donors' samples. CDR3 DNA sequence: TGCGCCAGCAAGTTCGGGGACGATCATGTACCCCAGCATTTT. It translates to CASKFGDDHVPQHF.